A single sample is the source of the 17 T cell receptor beta chains below, sequenced in a study of T-cell reconstitution after alpha-beta-depleted transplantation in children. Unique molecular identifiers featured in how the TCRbeta library was prepared. TCRdb reanalysed the PCR reads using MiXCR and keeps one entry per CDR3 protein. The data contain roughly 110,000 distinct CDR3 sequences, 10% to 13% of them singletons. Sequencing was performed on PBMCs, taken before TCRalphabeta/CD19-depleted stem cell transplant. These receptors came from a boy younger than 10 with acute lymphoblastic leukemia, due to receive a stem cell transplant.

There are a few counts of this clonotype. V gene TRBV28 combines with J gene TRBJ1-2; 8 bases are shared with TRBD1. In germline, CDR1 is MDHEN, CDR2 SYDVKM. The ends lost 5 bases at V and 5 bases at J; junction bases unmatched: 13. There are 16 residues in the CDR3. CDR3 nucleotide sequence: TGTGCCAGCAGTCCGCAGTTAGCAGGGGGCGCGTATGGCTACACCTTC. This encodes CASSPQLAGGAYGYTF.

This clonotype appeared a few times. The genes are TRBV4-2 and TRBJ2-6; the D gene is possibly TRBD2 (5 bases). The CDR3 sequence is 20 residues long. CDR1 LGHNA and CDR2 YNFKEQ come from the germline V gene. Trimming took 4 bases from V and 1 from J, leaving 23 bases between them. CDR3 protein: CASSPKWTGGIRSGANVLTF. In nucleotides, the CDR3 is TGTGCCAGCAGCCCCAAGTGGACCGGAGGCATTAGGTCTGGGGCCAACGTCCTGACTTTC.

This clonotype was detected only a few times. The chain is built from TRBV12-3 or TRBV12-4 and TRBJ2-3; 9 bases are a match to TRBD2. The V and J ends lost 4 bases and 4 bases, in that order; junction bases with no gene match: 9. The CDR3 totals 16 residues. This CDR3 reads CASSSTSGPGADTQYF. The CDR3 DNA sequence: TGTGCCAGCAGTTCCACTAGCGGGCCAGGGGCAGATACGCAGTATTTT.

The V call is TRBV20-1, the J call TRBJ1-2, with unresolved D. This CDR3 has 13 amino acids. The V end lost 1 base, the J end lost 12 bases, and 18 bases lay between the germline ends. Germline CDR1 reads DFQATT; CDR2 reads SNEGSKA (reference sequence). CDR3: CSARALRTAAHTF. The CDR3 region has the DNA TGCAGTGCTAGAGCCCTAAGGACTGCGGCTCACACCTTC.

This clonotype came up a few times. V gene TRBV20-1 combines with J gene TRBJ2-3; 10 bases align to TRBD2. Trimming cost V 5 bases and J 2 bases; bases outside gene matches: 7. The CDR3 is made up of 15 amino acids. Looked up from germline, CDR1 is DFQATT and CDR2 is SNEGSKA (reference sequence). The CDR3 DNA reads as TGCAGTGCTGTAGCGGGAGGCCAGGTCACAGATACGCAGTATTTT. This codes for CSAVAGGQVTDTQYF.

This clonotype was recorded at least ten times. The rearrangement joins TRBV5-5 to TRBJ2-7, with 10 positions matching TRBD1. Trimming took 2 bases from V and 6 from J; bases not matched to a gene: 8. Germline CDR1 is SGHKS and CDR2 is YYEKEE (reference sequence). There are 15 residues in the CDR3. The CDR3 sequence is CASSLTGTGVSEQYF. Here the CDR3 DNA reads TGTGCCAGCAGCTTAACCGGGACAGGGGTTTCCGAGCAGTACTTC.

The chain carries TRBV11-2 and TRBJ2-7; TRBD2 matches 10 bases. The CDR3 has 15 amino acids. J was trimmed by 1 base and V by 5 bases; bases with no gene match: 5. The germline V gene encodes CDR1 SGHAT and CDR2 FQNNGV. CDR3: CASSQILAGSYEQYF. The DNA for the CDR3 is TGTGCCAGCAGCCAGATACTAGCGGGGTCCTACGAGCAGTACTTC. The full variable domain, rest sourced from reference TRBV11-2 and TRBJ2-7, is EAGVAQSPRYKIIEKRQSVAFWCNPISGHATLYWYQQILGQGPKLLIQFQNNGVVDDSQLPKDRFSAERLKGVDSTLKIQPAKLEDSAVYLCASSQILAGSYEQYFGPGTRLTVT.

This clonotype was seen many times. This sequence joins TRBV7-9 and TRBJ2-2; 9 bases line up with TRBD2. This CDR3 contains 17 residues. V shed 7 bases, J shed 4 bases, and the junction held 13 bases outside the gene matches. Per germline, CDR1 SEHNR and CDR2 FQNEAQ (reference sequence). The CDR3 here is CASTQGSGSRFTGELFF. The DNA for the CDR3 is TGTGCCAGCACACAGGGTAGCGGGAGTCGGTTCACCGGGGAGCTGTTTTTT.

The chain joins TRBV6-2 or TRBV6-3 to TRBJ2-7; TRBD1 matches 8 bases. Trimming removed 6 bases from V and 0 bases from J; junction bases left unmatched: 4. The CDR3 contains 14 residues. From germline, CDR1 is MNHEY and CDR2 SVGEGT. CDR3 coding DNA: TGTGCCAGCAGACCGACAGGGGACTCCTACGAGCAGTACTTC. Protein product: CASRPTGDSYEQYF.

The V gene is TRBV5-1, the J gene TRBJ2-5; TRBD2 might be the D (6 bases). Germline V lookup: CDR1 SGHRS, CDR2 YFSETQ. V lost 6 bases, J lost 4 bases, and 13 bases lay in between. The CDR3 extends over 13 amino acids. The CDR3 sequence: CASTAGSGETQYF. The CDR3 DNA is TGCGCCAGCACAGCGGGTAGTGGAGAGACCCAGTACTTC.

This clonotype was seen more than once but under ten times. This chain uses TRBV12-3 or TRBV12-4 with TRBJ1-1, with 10 bases identical to TRBD1. V lost 7 bases, J lost 1 base, and 6 bases stayed unmatched. This CDR3 is 15 amino acids long. DNA for the CDR3: TGTGCCAGCACCTCGACAGGGGGCTCGAACACTGAAGCTTTCTTT. Its protein is CASTSTGGSNTEAFF.

This chain links TRBV6-5 with TRBJ2-1, with D possibly being TRBD1 (5 bases). Germline V gene data show CDR1 as MNHEY and CDR2 as SVGAGI. The CDR3 runs to 18 residues. V was cut by 0 bases and J by 4 bases, with 19 bases left in between. The CDR3 loop reads CASSYSWSGADLYNEQFF. The DNA for the CDR3 is TGTGCCAGCAGTTACTCGTGGTCTGGGGCAGACCTTTACAATGAGCAGTTCTTC.

This clonotype was detected a few times. The rearrangement links TRBV7-9 to TRBJ2-1; D is undetermined. V was pared by 1 base and J by 9 bases, with 7 bases between. CDR1 and CDR2 (germline): SEHNR, FQNEAQ (reference sequence). This CDR3 comprises 12 residues. In nucleotides, the CDR3 is TGTGCCAGCAGCTTAGGAACACCTGAGCAGTTCTTC. Its translation is CASSLGTPEQFF.

The table lists this clonotype with a few counts. The rearrangement uses TRBV29-1 and TRBJ2-7; D not certain. In germline, CDR1 is SQVTM, CDR2 ANQGSEA. The CDR3 extends over 14 amino acids. V was pared by 4 bases and J by 2 bases, with 15 bases between. DNA for the CDR3: TGCAGCGTTGCCCGGGCCTCGGGCCCCTACGAGCAGTACTTC. It specifies CSVARASGPYEQYF.

This clonotype appeared a few times. This sequence joins TRBV6-1 and TRBJ1-5; 7 nucleotides align to TRBD1. This CDR3 contains 15 residues. Germline V lookup: CDR1 MNHNS, CDR2 SASEGT. V gave up 5 bases and J gave up 7 bases; unmatched junction bases: 11. The CDR3 is CASSPDRTVGQPQHF. CDR3 DNA sequence: TGTGCCAGCAGTCCGGACAGGACAGTGGGGCAGCCCCAGCATTTT.

This clonotype was found a few times. The chain links TRBV3-1 to TRBJ2-1; 8 bases map to TRBD2. The length of the CDR3 is 15 residues. After removal of 1 base from V and 4 bases from J, the junction contained 3 bases not matched to a gene. The V gene's germline CDR1 is LGHDT and CDR2 YNNKEL (reference sequence). CDR3: CASSQGGTRYNEQFF. The CDR3 nucleotides read TGTGCCAGCAGCCAAGGAGGGACTAGATACAATGAGCAGTTCTTC.

Only a few counts were recorded for this clonotype. This chain connects TRBV7-8 to TRBJ2-1; D may be TRBD2 (6 bases). The CDR3 extends over 14 amino acids. The V end lost 5 bases, the J end lost 3 bases, and 11 bases lay between the germline ends. Germline V lookup: CDR1 SGHVS, CDR2 FQNEAQ. Written as DNA, the CDR3 is TGTGCCAGCAGCGGGACTGAAGTCTACAATGAGCAGTTCTTC. Its translation: CASSGTEVYNEQFF.